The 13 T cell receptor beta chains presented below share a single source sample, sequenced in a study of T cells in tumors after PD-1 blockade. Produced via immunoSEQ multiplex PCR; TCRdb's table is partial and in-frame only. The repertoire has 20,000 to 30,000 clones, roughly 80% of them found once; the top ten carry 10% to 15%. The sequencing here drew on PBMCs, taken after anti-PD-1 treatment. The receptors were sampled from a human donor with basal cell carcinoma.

The CDR3 sequence is CASSSPRINYGYTF. CDR3 bases: TGTGCCAGCAGCTCACCCCGGATTAACTATGGCTACACCTTC. The V gene is TRBV7-2, the J gene TRBJ1-2; D not certain. This CDR3 comprises 14 residues. The V and J ends lost 4 bases and 1 base respectively, with 10 bases between them. Per germline, CDR1 SGHTA and CDR2 FQGNSA.

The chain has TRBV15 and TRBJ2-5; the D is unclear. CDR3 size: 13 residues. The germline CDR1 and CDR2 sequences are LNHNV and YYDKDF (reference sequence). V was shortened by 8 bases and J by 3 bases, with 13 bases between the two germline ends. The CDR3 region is CATSRSPEETQYF. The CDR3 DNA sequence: TGTGCCACCTCTCGCAGCCCCGAAGAGACCCAGTACTTC.

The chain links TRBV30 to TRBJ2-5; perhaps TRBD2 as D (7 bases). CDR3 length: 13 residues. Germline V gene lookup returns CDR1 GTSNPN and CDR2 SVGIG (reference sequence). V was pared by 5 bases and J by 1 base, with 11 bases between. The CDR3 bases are TGTGCCTGGGAAGGGGGGGGCCAAGAGACCCAGTACTTC. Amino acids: CAWEGGGQETQYF.

CDR3 sequence (DNA): TGTGCCAGCAGCACTCCTATAACTAGCGGGAAGCTGGCTGAGCAGTTCTTC. Its translation: CASSTPITSGKLAEQFF. J is TRBJ2-1 and V is TRBV5-6; 10 bases line up with TRBD2. This CDR3 contains 17 residues. Germline CDR1 is SGHDT and CDR2 is YYEEEE. Trimming took 4 bases from V and 9 from J; bases not matched to a gene: 16.

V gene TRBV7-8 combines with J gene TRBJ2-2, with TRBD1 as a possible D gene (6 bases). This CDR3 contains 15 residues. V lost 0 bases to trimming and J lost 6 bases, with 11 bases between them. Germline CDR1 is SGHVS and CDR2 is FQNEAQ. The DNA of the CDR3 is TGTGCCAGCAGCTTAGCGCTGACAGGTCCCGGGGAGCTGTTTTTT. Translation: CASSLALTGPGELFF.

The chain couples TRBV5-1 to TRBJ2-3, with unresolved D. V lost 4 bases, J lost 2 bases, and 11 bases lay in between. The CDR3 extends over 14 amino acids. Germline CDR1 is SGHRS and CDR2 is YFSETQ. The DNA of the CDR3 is TGCGCCAGCAGCCGCGGCAGAACCACAGATACGCAGTATTTT. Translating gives CASSRGRTTDTQYF. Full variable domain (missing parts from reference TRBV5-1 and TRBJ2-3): KAGVTQTPRYLIKTRGQQVTLSCSPISGHRSVSWYQQTPGQGLQFLFEYFSETQRNKGNFPGRFSGRQFSNSRSEMNVSTLELGDSALYLCASSRGRTTDTQYFGPGTRLTVL.

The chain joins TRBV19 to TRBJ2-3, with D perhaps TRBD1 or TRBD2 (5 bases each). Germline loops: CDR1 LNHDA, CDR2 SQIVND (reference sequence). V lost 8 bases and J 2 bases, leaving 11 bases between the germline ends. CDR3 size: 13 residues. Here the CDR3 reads CASSGTFTDTQYF. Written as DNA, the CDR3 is TGTGCCAGTTCCGGGACCTTCACAGATACGCAGTATTTT.

The CDR3 DNA follows: TGTGCCTGGAGTGCCAGTCAGGGGTACCAAGAGACCCAGTACTTC. Amino acid sequence: CAWSASQGYQETQYF. The rearrangement links TRBV30 to TRBJ2-5; tentative D call: TRBD1 (6 bases). This CDR3 region has 15 residues. Trimming pared 1 base from V and 0 bases from J, leaving 12 bases between. CDR1 is GTSNPN, CDR2 SVGIG, per germline (reference sequence).

DNA for the CDR3: TGCGCCAGCACCCGGGACAGTCGCGAAAAACTGTTTTTT. Encoded protein: CASTRDSREKLFF. The chain uses TRBV10-2 and TRBJ1-4; 7 positions match TRBD1. With 7 bases clipped from V and 8 bases from J, the junction kept 7 bases outside the gene matches. Looked up from germline, CDR1 is WSHSY and CDR2 is SAAADI. This CDR3 contains 13 residues.

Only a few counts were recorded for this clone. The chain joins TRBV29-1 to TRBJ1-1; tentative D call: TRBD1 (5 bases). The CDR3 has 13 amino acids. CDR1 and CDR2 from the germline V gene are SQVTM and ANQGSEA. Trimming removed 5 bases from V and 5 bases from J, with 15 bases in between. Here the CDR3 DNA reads TGCAGCGTTTCCAGCGCAGGGCAGACTGAAGCTTTCTTT. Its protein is CSVSSAGQTEAFF.

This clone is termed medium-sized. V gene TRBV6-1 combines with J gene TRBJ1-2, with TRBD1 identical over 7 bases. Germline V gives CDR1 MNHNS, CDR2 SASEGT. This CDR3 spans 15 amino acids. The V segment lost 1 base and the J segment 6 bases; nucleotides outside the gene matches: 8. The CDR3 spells CASSEVRGQGHGYTF. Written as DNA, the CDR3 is TGTGCCAGCAGTGAAGTGAGGGGGCAGGGCCATGGCTACACCTTC.

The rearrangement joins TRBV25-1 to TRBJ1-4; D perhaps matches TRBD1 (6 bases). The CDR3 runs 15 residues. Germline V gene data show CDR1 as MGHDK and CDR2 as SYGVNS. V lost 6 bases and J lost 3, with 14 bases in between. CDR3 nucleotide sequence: TGTGCCAGCAGCCCACGGAACAGGGCTAATGAAAAACTGTTTTTT. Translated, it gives CASSPRNRANEKLFF.

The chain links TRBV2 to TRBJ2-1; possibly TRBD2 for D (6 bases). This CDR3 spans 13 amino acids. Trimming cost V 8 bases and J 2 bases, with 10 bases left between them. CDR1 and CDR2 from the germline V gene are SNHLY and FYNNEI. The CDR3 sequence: CASGGATYNEQFF. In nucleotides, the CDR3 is TGTGCCAGCGGCGGGGCAACCTACAATGAGCAGTTCTTC.